These T cell receptor beta chains were read from a single sample in a study of cytomegalovirus exposure and HLA in healthy donors. Sequencing used immunoSEQ multiplex PCR; TCRdb keeps in-frame clones, though not all of them. The sample lists under 200,000 clones; 70% to 90% were seen once. The specimen was PBMCs. The receptors derive from a man younger than 35 in good health and CMV-seropositive. Both conserved end residues are part of each CDR3.

V: TRBV19
J: TRBJ2-3
CDR3: CASSTIDRAEDTQYF

V: TRBV5-1
J: TRBJ2-2
CDR3: CASSLGGPGELFF

V: TRBV5-6
J: TRBJ1-2
CDR3: CASSYFGTGSVVDTF

V: TRBV7-9
J: TRBJ1-2
CDR3: CASSSQAGTDRGGYTF

V: TRBV7-3
J: TRBJ2-2
CDR3: CASSPPVAGGRTGELFF

V: TRBV5-1
J: TRBJ2-7
CDR3: CASSLVLPLGGEQYF

V: TRBV27
J: TRBJ1-5
CDR3: CASSLRENQPQHF

V: TRBV30
J: TRBJ1-2
CDR3: CACDRGGYGYTF

V: TRBV5-1
J: TRBJ2-1
CDR3: CASSLLAVGNEQFF

V: TRBV12-5
J: TRBJ2-5
CDR3: CASLQVETQYF

V: TRBV7-9
J: TRBJ1-6
CDR3: CASSPTWGQGDSPLHF

V: TRBV19
J: TRBJ1-4
CDR3: CASSISPREKLFF

V: TRBV7-6
J: TRBJ2-1
CDR3: CASSPSRQLQFF

V: TRBV7-2
J: TRBJ1-2
CDR3: CASRRGTGGFRNYGYTF

V: TRBV9
J: TRBJ1-4
CDR3: CASSVGISGQGREKLFF

V: TRBV5-4
J: TRBJ2-3
CDR3: CASSARDSSTDTQYF

V: TRBV4-2
J: TRBJ1-1
CDR3: CASSQDIQENTEAFF

V: TRBV6-4
J: TRBJ2-2
CDR3: CAKSSPDSQNTGELFF

V: TRBV15
J: TRBJ1-2
CDR3: CATSRDEFSGYTF

V: TRBV6-1
J: TRBJ1-5
CDR3: CASSGGHLNQPQHF

V: TRBV4-1
J: TRBJ1-1
CDR3: CASSQIGGVVTGSEAFF

V: TRBV9
J: TRBJ1-1
CDR3: CASSVGISNTEAFF

V: TRBV7-8
J: TRBJ1-1
CDR3: CASSPDRVQGWSFF

V: TRBV6-5
J: -
CDR3: CASSPTGTYEQYF

V: TRBV7-2
J: TRBJ2-1
CDR3: CASSFWLTRDYHNEQFF

V: TRBV27
J: TRBJ1-6
CDR3: CASSFRDRVTNSPLHF

V: TRBV14
J: TRBJ1-2
CDR3: CASSHGQDYNYGYTF

V: TRBV5-5
J: TRBJ2-7
CDR3: CASSLITSRTYEQYF

V: TRBV2
J: TRBJ1-1
CDR3: CASRVEGQGTEAFF

V: TRBV4-3
J: TRBJ2-7
CDR3: CASSQDRTQGGERYF

V: TRBV5-5
J: TRBJ1-2
CDR3: CASSLRGNYGYTF

V: TRBV7-9
J: TRBJ2-3
CDR3: CASSQKPGGRADTQYF

V: TRBV7-6
J: TRBJ1-6
CDR3: CASSPSRGRDSPLHF

V: TRBV16
J: TRBJ2-3
CDR3: CASSQWFGLPTDTQYF

V: TRBV4-1
J: TRBJ1-2
CDR3: CASSQGTAFAGYTF

V: TRBV2
J: TRBJ2-3
CDR3: CASSRNGQGTDTQYF

V: TRBV2
J: TRBJ2-3
CDR3: CASSEVRGVTDTQYF

V: TRBV25-1
J: TRBJ1-1
CDR3: CASSALNLGGTEAFF

V: TRBV19
J: TRBJ2-6
CDR3: CASTPYGHSLPGSGANVLTF

V: TRBV5-1
J: TRBJ2-3
CDR3: CASSLDTKDTQYF

V: TRBV15
J: TRBJ2-1
CDR3: CATSRDFDEQFF

V: TRBV7-2
J: TRBJ2-3
CDR3: CASSLGGRGGVDTQYF

V: TRBV10-1
J: TRBJ2-1
CDR3: CAGTGTDDSLYNEQFF

V: TRBV2
J: TRBJ1-2
CDR3: CASQGGFYGYTF

V: TRBV7-6
J: TRBJ2-2
CDR3: CASSSTTNTGELFF

V: TRBV5-1
J: TRBJ2-2
CDR3: CASSLAPSGGAGELFF

V: TRBV15
J: TRBJ1-3
CDR3: CATQAGRSGNTIYF